This T cell receptor (beta chain) was recovered during a study of CD8+ T cells in alopecia areata. At the level of the study: Tofacitinib treatment spanned 6 to 18 months, with 6 months off drug afterward. The study, taken as a whole, reports: Clarity of TCR sharing across patients fell short of that in mice, possibly HLA-related.

Reverse transcription of extracted RNA yielded cDNA, which provided the sequencing template. TCRdb's copy holds only in-frame clones and misses some; the assay was immunoSEQ multiplex PCR. The sample consists of thousands of clones, 64% of them appearing once. It was from alopecia areata patients that lesional scalp punch biopsies and peripheral blood were collected. Trimming shortened V by 4 bases and J by 9 bases, and 26 bases separated the two germline ends. The CDR3 runs 17 residues. CDR1 and CDR2 from the germline V gene are SGDLS and YYNGEE. Of note for this clone: Its cognate antigen is unknown.

The clonotype originates from a human donor with alopecia areata. This chain links TRBV9 with TRBJ2-1; D may be TRBD2 (6 bases). The source material was skin, sampled at week 0. CDR3: CASSPGLGLRDDGEQFF. CDR3 coding DNA: TGTGCCAGCAGCCCGGGACTGGGACTTAGAGACGACGGTGAGCAGTTCTTC.